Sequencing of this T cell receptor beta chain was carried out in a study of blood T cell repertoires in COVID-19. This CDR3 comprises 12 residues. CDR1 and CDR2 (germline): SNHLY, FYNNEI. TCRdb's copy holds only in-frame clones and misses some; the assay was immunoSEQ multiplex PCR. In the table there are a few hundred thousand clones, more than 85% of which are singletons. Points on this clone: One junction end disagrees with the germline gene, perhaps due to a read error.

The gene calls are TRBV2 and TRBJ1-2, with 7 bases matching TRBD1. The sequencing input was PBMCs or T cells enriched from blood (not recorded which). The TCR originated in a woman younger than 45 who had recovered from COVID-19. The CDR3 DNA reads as TGTGCCAGCAGTGAGGGACAGAAGTCGCTGGTCTTC. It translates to CASSEGQKSLVF.